The rows below give T cell receptor beta chains drawn from one sample of a study of shared clonotypes between healthy human individuals. Libraries were prepared by immunoSEQ multiplex PCR; TCRdb keeps only in-frame clonotypes and omits some of them. This sample has 2.3 million or so clones, with 85% to 95% found just once. Specimen: naive CD4+ T cells from PBMCs. These receptor sequences come from a man aged 18 to 29 in good health. Some clones in this sample may be carry-over from other donors' samples. CDR3s leave out the opening cysteine and the closing phenylalanine or tryptophan. D genes are given only for firm matches.

TRBV2	NA	TRBJ2-2	ASSVGPTAGELF
TRBV27	NA	TRBJ1-5	ATRDRTGNQPQH
TRBV5-1	NA	TRBJ2-7	ASSLRQGSYEQY
TRBV6-1	TRBD1	TRBJ1-2	ASYHSTGGYGYT
TRBV28	NA	TRBJ1-4	ASSLTAGRGEKLF
TRBV18	TRBD1	TRBJ2-5	ASSPPRGPQETQY
TRBV5-1	TRBD2	TRBJ2-1	ASMELAGSGGEQF
TRBV18	TRBD1	TRBJ2-7	ASSPAGTGGGGQY
TRBV10-3	NA	TRBJ1-2	AISESGVGYT
TRBV11-2	TRBD2	TRBJ2-5	ASSPTSGHSQETQY
TRBV18	NA	TRBJ2-1	ASSRRLEDYNEQF
TRBV2	TRBD2	TRBJ2-1	ASRKREGLNEQF
TRBV10-3	NA	TRBJ2-3	AISGPGSTDTQY
TRBV28	NA	TRBJ2-5	ASQGFRGGETQY
TRBV29-1	TRBD2	TRBJ2-1	SVEKRYTSGYLNEQF
TRBV5-6	TRBD2	TRBJ2-7	ASSQPGLAGHREQY
TRBV6-1	TRBD1	TRBJ2-7	ASSEGQGFIYEQY
TRBV28	NA	TRBJ1-2	ASSLKNPVYGYT
TRBV7-8	NA	TRBJ1-5	ASSASPATGSQPQH
TRBV6-1	NA	TRBJ1-2	ASRSPSTVNYGYT
TRBV6-6	NA	TRBJ2-5	ASSYGQNQETQY
TRBV2	NA	TRBJ1-2	ASRGGARGNYGYT
TRBV5-6	NA	TRBJ1-5	ASSLAGQPQH
TRBV28	TRBD1	TRBJ2-2	ASTLAGTGNTGELF
TRBV5-1	TRBD1	TRBJ2-5	ASSFMTGGGETQY
TRBV2	NA	TRBJ2-2	ASSGMQGRAGELF
TRBV2	NA	TRBJ2-7	ASSGDALGEQY
TRBV5-4	TRBD2	TRBJ2-5	ASSLAGSSLAGSETQY
TRBV12-2	NA	TRBJ2-7	ASRPLVVYEQY
TRBV7-9	NA	TRBJ1-5	ASSPGSNQPQH
TRBV30	NA	TRBJ2-5	AWRDRVVY
TRBV5-5	TRBD1	TRBJ2-3	ASSLVQGVADTQY
TRBV28	TRBD2	TRBJ2-5	ASSLWAGGETQY
TRBV5-1	NA	TRBJ2-1	ASSSTSGGANEQF
TRBV7-2	NA	TRBJ2-7	ASSFSARYEQY
TRBV23-1	TRBD1	TRBJ1-5	ASSPSGQDNQPQH
TRBV11-2	NA	TRBJ2-1	ASSDRKVHNEQF
TRBV7-3	TRBD2	TRBJ2-2	ASGGAGGNTGELF
TRBV28	NA	TRBJ2-7	ASSLPGHTSYEQY
TRBV7-9	TRBD2	TRBJ2-7	ASSPTSGEAYEQY
TRBV11-2	NA	TRBJ2-2	ASSPIRGGDTGELF
TRBV9	NA	TRBJ2-2	ASSARDRSGELF
TRBV14	NA	TRBJ1-2	ASSVVYGAGYT
TRBV7-2	NA	TRBJ1-3	ASSLGGLSGNTIY
TRBV5-1	NA	TRBJ2-1	ASSLGTIYNEQF
TRBV19	TRBD2	TRBJ2-1	ASSTASGRWRRNEQF
TRBV6-1	TRBD1	TRBJ1-1	ASSEGGQWLNTEAF
TRBV18	NA	TRBJ1-5	ASSPGERGINQPQH
TRBV7-3	TRBD1	TRBJ1-2	ASSYTGGGISNYGYT
TRBV10-3	NA	TRBJ1-3	AISVTRGTGNTIY